This T cell receptor (beta chain) appears in the sequencing data of a study of CD8 T cells in ankylosing spondylitis. General observations from the study: Some of the motif variants had earlier been found in reactive arthritis patients' fluid and blood. Typical of ankylosing spondylitis blood, it appeared, was a TCR beta motif of eight highly homologous variants. Matched synovial fluid from ankylosing spondylitis patients was reported to be enriched for disease-linked clones.

The CDR3 is 15 residues long. Germline CDR1 and CDR2: MNHEY and SVGAGI. The ends were cut back, 2 bases at V and 3 bases at J, with 10 bases in the middle. This clonotype came up a few times. Its antigen is unknown. By quantitative 5'-RACE with molecular barcodes, the TCR beta libraries were made. TCRdb processed the 5' RACE reads anew with MiXCR; each CDR3 protein has one entry. Altogether 650,000 to 800,000 distinct CDR3 sequences are present, 15% to 20% being singletons, with the ten largest covering under 20%. This receptor was identified in a male donor with ankylosing spondylitis. The rearrangement joins TRBV6-5 to TRBJ2-2, with a tentative D call TRBD1 (5 bases). Sequenced sample: blood, either unsorted or a sorted T cell fraction (not recorded which). The CDR3 protein is CASSYDRSYTGELFF. The DNA for the CDR3 is TGTGCCAGCAGTTACGACAGATCTTACACCGGGGAGCTGTTTTTT.